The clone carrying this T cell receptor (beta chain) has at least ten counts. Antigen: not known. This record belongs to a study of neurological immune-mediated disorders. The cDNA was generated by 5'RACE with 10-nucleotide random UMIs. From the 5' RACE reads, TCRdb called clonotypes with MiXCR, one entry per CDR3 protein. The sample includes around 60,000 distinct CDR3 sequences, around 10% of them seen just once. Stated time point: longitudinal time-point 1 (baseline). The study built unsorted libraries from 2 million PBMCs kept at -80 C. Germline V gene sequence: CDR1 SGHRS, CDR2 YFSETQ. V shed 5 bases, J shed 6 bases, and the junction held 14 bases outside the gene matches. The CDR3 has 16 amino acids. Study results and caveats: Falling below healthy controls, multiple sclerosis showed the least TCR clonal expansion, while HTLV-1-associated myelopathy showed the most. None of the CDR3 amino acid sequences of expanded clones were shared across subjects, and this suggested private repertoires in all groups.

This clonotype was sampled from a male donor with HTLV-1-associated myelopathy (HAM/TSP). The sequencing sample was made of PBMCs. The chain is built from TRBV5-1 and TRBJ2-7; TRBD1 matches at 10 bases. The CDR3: CASSQNGPGQGFEQYF. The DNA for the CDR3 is TGCGCCAGCAGTCAAAACGGACCGGGACAGGGGTTCGAGCAGTACTTC.